This T cell receptor beta chain was sequenced for a study of blood T cell repertoires in COVID-19. About the research overall: Acute and convalescent COVID-19 specimens originated in the United States, Italy and Spain.

The V gene's germline CDR1 is SGHRS and CDR2 YFSETQ. The CDR3 runs to 14 residues. V was clipped by 7 bases and J by 5 bases; unmatched bases: 8. Per the authors' pipeline: From reference gene primer amplification, estimates of nucleated cell counts were derived. Measured with immunoSEQ multiplex PCR; TCRdb has only the in-frame clones, and not every one. V and J calls and clone size follow that table, whereas D and trimming were derived from the DNA. Of about 290,000 clones in the sample, 89% were seen once. The clonotype was recovered from a woman aged 30 to 39 with COVID-19, enrolled during active disease. The sample comprised peripheral blood. The V call is TRBV5-1, the J call TRBJ2-3; 9 nucleotides align to TRBD1. CDR3 loop: CASHDRGKGDTQYF. CDR3 bases: TGCGCCAGCCATGACAGGGGGAAGGGAGATACGCAGTATTTT. The whole variable domain, filled in from reference TRBV5-1 and TRBJ2-3, reads KAGVTQTPRYLIKTRGQQVTLSCSPISGHRSVSWYQQTPGQGLQFLFEYFSETQRNKGNFPGRFSGRQFSNSRSEMNVSTLELGDSALYLCASHDRGKGDTQYFGPGTRLTVL.